These T cell receptor beta chains were read from a single sample in a study of T cell changes during pregnancy in multiple sclerosis. The data were produced by immunoSEQ multiplex PCR, yet TCRdb's version contains in-frame clones alone and is incomplete. This table holds some 38,000 clones, around 89% found once. The sequences come from CD4+ T cells from peripheral blood mononuclear cells, collected in the second trimester of pregnancy. These receptors originate from a female donor with multiple sclerosis, enrolled in a pregnancy study. The CDR3 runs from the conserved cysteine through the conserved F or W. D genes are given only for firm matches. Size is stated for part of the rows, as once, few or many counts, or as a class when the clone is expanded.

>TRBV19|.|TRBJ2-7|.
CASSISSGYEQYF
>TRBV7-9|.|TRBJ1-2|.
CASSSQGLGYTF
>TRBV4-3|TRBD1|TRBJ1-2|once
CASSLGQGAIGGYTF
>TRBV19|TRBD2|TRBJ2-7|.
CASSLAGGQRWVYEQYF
>TRBV7-2|.|TRBJ2-2|.
CASSKERTLLPGELFF
>TRBV5-1|.|TRBJ2-7|.
CASSLGGAGSVEQYF
>TRBV5-6|.|TRBJ2-7|.
CASSRTAASYEQYF
>TRBV4-2|TRBD1|TRBJ1-3|.
CASSQSGQGRNTIYF
>TRBV7-2|TRBD2|TRBJ2-2|.
CASSHQGLANTGELFF
>TRBV4-2|.|TRBJ1-2|.
CASSKEVAVDYGYTF
>TRBV5-1|TRBD2|TRBJ2-1|.
CASSLGVAGGDNEQFF
>TRBV14|.|TRBJ2-5|once
CASSQYRLEETQYF
>TRBV10-1|TRBD2|TRBJ2-3|.
CASPRVGGPEDTQYF
>TRBV7-8|TRBD2|TRBJ2-3|.
CASSLSGAGTDTQYF
>TRBV19|TRBD2|TRBJ2-1|.
CASSGLAGEVNEQFF
>TRBV28|.|TRBJ2-2|.
CASRHQGGTGELFF
>TRBV28|TRBD2|TRBJ2-7|.
CASRVLAGGSYEQYF